The rows below give T cell receptor beta chains drawn from one sample of a study of T cell repertoires in cytomegalovirus infection. TCRdb ran MiXCR on the reads and lists one entry per CDR3 protein. Of about 130,000 distinct CDR3 sequences in the sample, 7% to 10% were seen once. The material sequenced was PBMCs. These receptor sequences come from a human donor in good health (CMV status not recorded). Some clones in this sample may be carry-over from other donors' samples. Each CDR3 is given with its conserved first and last residue. The D gene is left open where the match is weak. Expanded clones get a size class; other rows say once, few or many, or leave the size out.

d_gene	abundance	v_gene	j_gene	CDR3aa	CDR3nt
TRBD1	many	TRBV11-2	TRBJ1-6	CASSFRDSNSPLHF	TGTGCCAGCAGCTTCCGGGACAGTAATTCACCCCTCCACTTT
TRBD2	.	TRBV11-2	TRBJ2-5	CASSTSEETQYF	TGTGCCAGCAGCACTAGCGAGGAGACCCAGTACTTC
.	few	TRBV5-1	TRBJ2-5	CASTSRGTYAETQYF	TGCGCCAGCACCTCACGGGGGACCTACGCTGAGACCCAGTACTTC
.	many	TRBV4-1	TRBJ2-7	CASSQDSGFREQYF	TGCGCCAGCAGCCAAGATTCAGGGTTCCGAGAGCAGTACTTC
.	.	TRBV20-1	TRBJ1-4	CSARRNFEATNEKLFF	TGCAGTGCTAGAAGGAACTTTGAGGCAACTAATGAAAAACTGTTTTTT
TRBD1	few	TRBV2	TRBJ2-7	CASSAGTGRSGEQYF	TGTGCCAGCAGCGCCGGGACAGGGCGTAGTGGCGAGCAGTACTTC
TRBD1	many	TRBV11-3	TRBJ2-7	CASSLGTGGSYEQYF	TGTGCCAGCAGCTTAGGCACAGGGGGCTCCTACGAGCAGTACTTC
.	.	TRBV7-9	TRBJ1-1	CASSFQAVGEAFF	TGTGCCAGCAGCTTCCAGGCAGTAGGCGAAGCTTTCTTT
TRBD1	many	TRBV7-6	TRBJ1-4	CASSSRQGEKLFF	TGTGCCAGCAGCTCTCGACAGGGGGAAAAACTGTTTTTT
TRBD2	many	TRBV20-1	TRBJ2-5	CSASLALAGAPQETQYF	TGCAGTGCTAGTTTGGCGCTAGCGGGGGCCCCACAAGAGACCCAGTACTTC
TRBD2	many	TRBV20-1	TRBJ2-3	CSARGLAGGHTDTQYF	TGCAGTGCTCGAGGACTAGCGGGGGGCCACACAGATACGCAGTATTTT
.	many	TRBV5-1	TRBJ2-5	CASSQGWEETQYF	TGCGCCAGCAGTCAGGGTTGGGAAGAGACCCAGTACTTC
TRBD1	many	TRBV7-2	TRBJ1-2	CASSPGQGATYGYTF	TGTGCCAGCAGCCCCGGACAGGGGGCCACATATGGCTACACCTTC
.	many	TRBV25-1	TRBJ2-2	CASRNTGELFF	TGTGCCAGCAGGAACACCGGGGAGCTGTTTTTT
.	many	TRBV11-1	TRBJ2-7	CASSTGGPYEQYF	TGTGCCAGCAGCACAGGTGGGCCCTACGAGCAGTACTTC
TRBD1	many	TRBV7-2	TRBJ1-1	CASSYRGNTEAFF	TGTGCCAGCAGCTACAGGGGTAACACTGAAGCTTTCTTT
TRBD2	many	TRBV7-9	TRBJ2-5	CASSLGSGRGGQETQYF	TGTGCCAGCAGCTTAGGGTCGGGGCGGGGGGGCCAAGAGACCCAGTACTTC
TRBD1	many	TRBV7-2	TRBJ2-1	CASSFSGGDEQFF	TGTGCCAGCAGCTTTTCAGGGGGAGATGAGCAGTTCTTC
.	few	TRBV7-9	TRBJ2-7	CASSPDGRYEQYF	TGTGCCAGCAGCCCGGACGGACGTTACGAGCAGTACTTC
.	few	TRBV20-1	TRBJ2-5	CSARGGADGETQYF	TGCAGTGCTAGAGGGGGGGCGGACGGAGAGACCCAGTACTTC
.	many	TRBV14	TRBJ1-1	CASSQVRGGTEAFF	TGTGCCAGCAGCCAAGTTCGAGGGGGAACTGAAGCTTTCTTT
.	once	TRBV7-2	TRBJ2-5	CASSPRRGQETQYF	TGTGCCAGCAGCCCCCGGCGTGGGCAAGAGACCCAGTACTTC
TRBD1	many	TRBV7-6	TRBJ1-4	CASSSGQKNEKLFF	TGTGCCAGCAGTTCGGGACAGAAAAATGAAAAACTGTTTTTT
TRBD1	few	TRBV6-2/TRBV6-3	TRBJ2-5	CASRTTDRRQETQYF	TGTGCCAGCCGTACGACGGACAGGAGACAAGAGACCCAGTACTTC
TRBD2	many	TRBV7-6	TRBJ2-2	CASRVSGTTGELFF	TGTGCCAGCAGGGTTAGCGGGACCACCGGGGAGCTGTTTTTT
.	many	TRBV5-4	TRBJ1-2	CASSRQDGPYGYTF	TGTGCCAGCAGCCGCCAGGACGGACCCTATGGCTACACCTTC
TRBD1	.	TRBV19	TRBJ1-2	CASSSHRGQNPGYTF	TGTGCCAGTAGTTCACATAGGGGGCAAAATCCCGGCTACACCTTC
TRBD2	few	TRBV25-1	TRBJ2-1	CASLAAGVSYNEQFF	TGTGCCAGCTTGGCAGCGGGAGTCTCCTACAATGAGCAGTTCTTC
.	few	TRBV18	TRBJ1-6	CASSTLEVSEGNSPLHF	TGTGCCAGCTCAACGCTTGAGGTTTCTGAGGGAAATTCACCCCTCCACTTT
.	many	TRBV19	TRBJ1-1	CASSRDGDTEAFF	TGTGCCAGTAGCCGGGACGGTGACACTGAAGCTTTCTTT
.	many	TRBV5-1	TRBJ2-3	CASSLGGFPDTQYF	TGCGCCAGCAGCTTGGGTGGGTTCCCAGATACGCAGTATTTT
.	many	TRBV2	TRBJ2-3	CASSDRATGYF	TGTGCCAGCAGTGACCGCGCCACGGGATATTTT
TRBD1	many	TRBV20-1	TRBJ2-5	CSARGTGSILETQYF	TGCAGTGCTAGGGGGACAGGGAGTATCCTCGAGACCCAGTACTTC
.	many	TRBV29-1	TRBJ1-4	CSVQSGRRDEKLFF	TGCAGCGTTCAATCCGGGAGGAGGGATGAAAAACTGTTTTTT
.	.	TRBV30	TRBJ2-7	CAWSLDGDSYEQYF	TGTGCCTGGAGCCTGGACGGCGACTCCTACGAGCAGTACTTC
.	.	TRBV7-9	TRBJ2-7	CASSPGGHPYEQYF	TGTGCCAGCAGCCCCGGAGGACACCCCTACGAGCAGTACTTC
.	many	TRBV7-6	TRBJ2-5	CASSSQPTRQETQYF	TGTGCCAGCAGCTCCCAGCCGACACGCCAAGAGACCCAGTACTTC
.	many	TRBV7-3	TRBJ1-1	CASSFVTDTEAFF	TGTGCCAGCAGCTTTGTCACAGACACTGAAGCTTTCTTT
.	many	TRBV7-6	TRBJ2-2	CASSLNGGVGELFF	TGTGCCAGCAGCTTAAACGGAGGGGTGGGGGAGCTGTTTTTT
.	many	TRBV7-2	TRBJ1-1	CASSPDVWAEAFF	TGTGCCAGCAGTCCCGACGTATGGGCTGAAGCTTTCTTT
TRBD1	many	TRBV2	TRBJ1-1	CASNMDRGQEAFF	TGTGCCAGCAATATGGACAGGGGGCAGGAAGCTTTCTTT
.	many	TRBV29-1	TRBJ1-1	CSVVRSGGSTEAFF	TGCAGCGTCGTACGCTCTGGGGGGAGCACTGAAGCTTTCTTT
.	.	TRBV2	TRBJ1-1	CASSEATLNTEAFF	TGTGCCAGCAGTGAAGCGACATTGAACACTGAAGCTTTCTTT
.	many	TRBV19	TRBJ1-6	CASSIDSSYNSPLHF	TGTGCCAGTAGTATCGACAGCAGTTATAATTCACCCCTCCACTTT
.	many	TRBV7-6	TRBJ1-4	CASSFRTDNEKLFF	TGTGCCAGCAGCTTCAGGACGGACAATGAAAAACTGTTTTTT
TRBD1	.	TRBV7-9	TRBJ2-7	CASSLAGDRQGQYF	TGTGCCAGCAGCTTAGCGGGGGACAGACAAGGGCAGTACTTC
TRBD1	many	TRBV5-1	TRBJ2-3	CASSSGQGARDTQYF	TGCGCCAGCAGCTCGGGACAGGGGGCAAGGGATACGCAGTATTTT
TRBD1	many	TRBV15	TRBJ2-4	CATTKVGQGLAKNIQYF	TGTGCCACCACTAAGGTTGGACAGGGTCTAGCCAAAAACATTCAGTACTTC
.	.	TRBV6-5	TRBJ2-1	CASRHLGGTEREFF	TGTGCCAGCAGACACCTTGGGGGGACAGAGAGGGAGTTCTTC
.	.	TRBV27	TRBJ1-1	CASSTYREGRPEAFF	TGTGCCAGCAGTACGTACAGGGAGGGTCGCCCTGAAGCTTTCTTT
.	.	TRBV29-1	TRBJ2-2	CSVWGPPNTGELFF	TGCAGCGTGTGGGGACCACCGAACACCGGGGAGCTGTTTTTT
.	many	TRBV7-2	TRBJ1-1	CASSSSGGIEAFF	TGTGCCAGCAGCTCTTCGGGGGGTATCGAAGCTTTCTTT
.	.	TRBV20-1	TRBJ1-1	CSAWGAYGTEAFF	TGCAGTGCCTGGGGGGCGTATGGCACTGAAGCTTTCTTT
.	many	TRBV28	TRBJ1-1	CASSFNRLVTEAFF	TGTGCCAGCAGTTTTAACAGACTGGTAACTGAAGCTTTCTTT
.	few	TRBV18	TRBJ1-5	CASSPIRGGSNQPQHF	TGTGCCAGCTCACCAATCAGGGGAGGGAGCAATCAGCCCCAGCATTTT